The next 32 T cell receptor beta chains were all read from a single sample in a study of control samples from healthy donors and cancer patients. Profiling relied on immunoSEQ multiplex PCR, and the TCRdb table lists in-frame clones only, not all of them. Seen here are more than 150,000 clones, 90% to 95% observed once, and the top ten hold almost 1.5%. Sequences were obtained from blood. Receptors were obtained from a man younger than 30 in good health.

This clone was counted a single time. The chain employs TRBV5-5 and TRBJ1-5, with D perhaps matching TRBD1 (5 bases). The CDR3 has 16 residues. The ends were cut back, 4 bases at V and 6 bases at J, with 20 bases in the middle. Germline V gene sequence: CDR1 SGHKS, CDR2 YYEKEE (reference sequence). Here the CDR3 DNA reads TGTGCCAGCAGCCTCACCGTTTCAGGGCGGGGTCAGCCCCAGCATTTT. Its translation: CASSLTVSGRGQPQHF.

The V and J genes are TRBV18 and TRBJ2-1, with 9 positions matching TRBD1. Germline V gives CDR1 KGHSH, CDR2 LQKENI. Trimming removed 4 bases from V and 0 bases from J; junction bases left unmatched: 4. CDR3 length: 16 amino acids. The chain's CDR3 is CASSRDRDSSYNEQFF. The CDR3 DNA is TGTGCCAGCTCACGGGACAGGGACAGCTCCTACAATGAGCAGTTCTTC.

This sequence joins TRBV6-5 and TRBJ2-7, with 8 bases aligning to TRBD1. The CDR3 is 15 amino acids. CDR1 and CDR2 from the germline V gene are MNHEY and SVGAGI. J was trimmed by 4 bases and V by 6 bases; bases with no gene match: 11. The CDR3: CASRLRGRSVYEQYF. The CDR3 DNA is TGTGCCAGCAGACTCAGGGGGCGGTCTGTATACGAGCAGTACTTC.

This clone has only one observation. The rearrangement joins TRBV12-3 or TRBV12-4 to TRBJ2-7; TRBD2 agrees at 7 bases. V lost 6 bases, J lost 5 bases, and 7 bases stayed unmatched. This CDR3 is built from 13 residues. The CDR3 reads CASSPRGDDEQYF. DNA for the CDR3: TGTGCCAGCAGCCCCCGGGGGGACGACGAGCAGTACTTC.

The chain is built from TRBV25-1 and TRBJ2-5, with D possibly TRBD2 on 5 matching bases. Trimming left V 5 bases short and J 5 bases short, with 18 bases between. Germline V gives CDR1 MGHDK, CDR2 SYGVNS. The CDR3 length is 15 residues. The CDR3 bases are TGTGCCAGCAGTTCGACGACCCGGCCGGGGGAGACCCAGTACTTC. The encoded protein is CASSSTTRPGETQYF.

The V gene is TRBV5-6, the J gene TRBJ2-7, with no clear D. This CDR3 has 12 amino acids. The germline V and J ends were trimmed by 2 bases and 6 bases, with 9 bases remaining between them. Germline V CDR1 and CDR2: SGHDT, YYEEEE. CDR3 loop: CASSLDLREQYF. The CDR3 DNA sequence: TGTGCCAGCAGCTTAGATCTCCGCGAGCAGTACTTC.

This chain's CDR3 is CASSRGLGTEAFF. The DNA for the CDR3 is TGTGCCAGCAGCCGCGGGCTGGGAACTGAAGCTTTCTTT. The chain combines TRBV11-1 with TRBJ1-1; D call uncertain. The germline V gene has CDR1 SGHAT and CDR2 FQDESV (reference sequence). V lost 5 bases, J lost 5 bases, and 12 bases lay in between. The CDR3 extends over 13 amino acids.

The V and J genes are TRBV6-4 and TRBJ1-1; D is uncertain. The CDR3 consists of 12 residues. Germline V lookup: CDR1 MRHNA, CDR2 SNTAGT. Trimming removed 2 bases from V and 11 bases from J, with 12 bases in between. The CDR3 is CASSDRSGRAFF. As DNA, the CDR3 is TGTGCCAGCAGTGACCGGTCAGGCAGGGCTTTCTTT.

In DNA form, the CDR3 reads TGTGCCAGCAGCGGGGAGGAGGTGCACTTCTTC. Its protein is CASSGEEVHFF. The chain uses TRBV3-1 (or the pseudogene TRBV3-2) and TRBJ2-1, with D possibly matching TRBD2 (6 bases). The CDR3 runs to 11 residues. V lost 5 bases to trimming and J lost 16 bases, with 15 bases between them. Looked up from germline, CDR1 is LGHDT and CDR2 is YNNKEL (reference sequence).

V usage is TRBV5-1 and J usage is TRBJ2-3, with TRBD1 as a possible D gene (6 bases). Germline CDR1 SGHRS, CDR2 YFSETQ. V was shortened by 4 bases and J by 2 bases, with 17 bases between the two germline ends. The CDR3 is 16 residues long. The CDR3 loop reads CASSPTGTRVTDTQYF. The DNA of the CDR3 is TGCGCCAGCAGCCCGACGGGGACAAGGGTCACAGATACGCAGTATTTT.

This clone was seen only a few times. This chain connects TRBV30 to TRBJ1-5; 8 nucleotides line up with TRBD1. J lost 4 bases, V lost 4 bases, and 3 bases had no gene match. There are 13 residues in the CDR3. Germline loops: CDR1 GTSNPN, CDR2 SVGIG (reference sequence). The CDR3 spells CAWTDRENQPQHF. In DNA, the CDR3 is TGTGCCTGGACGGACAGGGAAAATCAGCCCCAGCATTTT.

The chain couples TRBV2 to TRBJ1-3; D is unresolved. The germline V gene encodes CDR1 SNHLY and CDR2 FYNNEI. The CDR3 extends over 14 amino acids. Trimming took off 5 bases at V and 0 bases at J, with 8 bases between the two ends. The CDR3 bases are TGTGCCAGCAGTCAGTCTAACTCTGGAAACACCATATATTTT. Residues: CASSQSNSGNTIYF.

The chain couples TRBV7-8 to TRBJ2-1, with D maybe TRBD1 (6 bases). V was trimmed by 4 bases and J by 0 bases, leaving 13 bases between them. The CDR3 sequence is 16 residues long. CDR1 and CDR2 from the germline V gene are SGHVS and FQNEAQ. The CDR3 sequence is CASSYRDMGSYNEQFF. DNA of the CDR3: TGTGCCAGCAGCTACAGGGACATGGGCTCCTACAATGAGCAGTTCTTC.

With respect to this clone: A junction boundary mismatches the germline segment, possibly from a read error. The chain uses TRBV28 and TRBJ2-7, with unresolved D. The CDR3 is 14 amino acids. The V gene's germline CDR1 is MDHEN and CDR2 SYDVKM. This CDR3 reads CASSFSAGSSEQYF. The DNA of the CDR3 is TGTGCCAGCAGTTTTTCGGCAGGCTCCTCCGAGCAGTACTTC.

The V call is TRBV5-4, the J call TRBJ1-2; maybe TRBD1 (5 bases). Germline V gives CDR1 SGHNT, CDR2 YYREEE (reference sequence). The ends were cut back, 0 bases at V and 10 bases at J, with 7 bases in the middle. The CDR3 covers 11 residues. CDR3 nucleotides: TGTGCCAGCAGCTTGGACAGGTTCTACACCTTC. Translating gives CASSLDRFYTF.

V and J are TRBV4-1 and TRBJ2-1; D possibly corresponds to TRBD2 (6 bases). The germline V gene encodes CDR1 MGHRA and CDR2 YSYEKL. Trimming removed 1 base at V and 6 bases at J, with 7 bases between. The CDR3 spans 13 residues. CDR3 in amino acids: CASSQVAVNEQFF. The CDR3 region has the DNA TGCGCCAGCAGCCAAGTAGCGGTCAATGAGCAGTTCTTC.

The V gene is TRBV7-8, the J gene TRBJ2-3; D gene uncertain. The CDR3 is made up of 13 amino acids. The V end lost 2 bases, the J end lost 2 bases, and 5 bases lay between the germline ends. Germline-derived CDR1 and CDR2 are SGHVS and FQNEAQ. Here the CDR3 DNA reads TGTGCCAGCAGCTTACAGAACACAGATACGCAGTATTTT. Encoded protein: CASSLQNTDTQYF.

The chain employs TRBV7-2 and TRBJ2-2; 13 bases match TRBD2. Germline-derived CDR1 and CDR2 are SGHTA and FQGNSA. This CDR3 region has 16 residues. The ends lost 5 bases at V and 4 bases at J; junction bases unmatched: 4. Here the CDR3 DNA reads TGTGCCAGCAGCCTAAGGACTAGCGGGGGCACCGGGGAGCTGTTTTTT. Encoded protein: CASSLRTSGGTGELFF.

The genes are TRBV3-1 (or the pseudogene TRBV3-2) and TRBJ2-4; 12 bases are shared with TRBD1. In germline, CDR1 is LGHDT, CDR2 YNNKEL (reference sequence). Trimming cost V 2 bases and J 9 bases; bases outside gene matches: 5. The CDR3 length is 15 residues. CDR3 sequence (DNA): TGTGCCAGCAGCCAATTGGGACAGGGGGCGTCCATTCAGTACTTC. Its translation is CASSQLGQGASIQYF.

CDR3 DNA sequence: TGTGCCAGCAGCCCGGGCGGGGATTGGGGGAACTATGGCTACACCTTC. Translation: CASSPGGDWGNYGYTF. The chain carries TRBV5-4 and TRBJ1-2; possibly TRBD1 for D (5 bases). Germline V lookup: CDR1 SGHNT, CDR2 YYREEE (reference sequence). Trimming took 4 bases from V and 2 from J, leaving 18 bases between them. The CDR3 runs to 16 residues.

The V and J genes are TRBV27 and TRBJ2-1; perhaps TRBD1 as D (5 bases). CDR3 length: 13 residues. Between the trimmed V and J ends, which lost 6 bases and 12 bases, there was a span of 18 bases. CDR1 is MNHEY and CDR2 is SMNVEV in the germline V gene (reference sequence). CDR3 protein: CASRDTGRISQFF. CDR3 sequence (DNA): TGTGCCAGCAGGGATACAGGCCGGATATCGCAGTTCTTC.

V usage is TRBV7-6 and J usage is TRBJ2-5; maybe TRBD1 (6 bases). Germline loops: CDR1 SGHVS, CDR2 FNYEAQ. The V gene lost 1 base and the J gene lost 10 bases, with 19 bases spanning the gap. This CDR3 is built from 15 residues. The CDR3 is CASSLDRDRLGSQYF. DNA for the CDR3: TGTGCCAGCAGCTTAGACAGGGACCGGTTGGGGAGCCAGTACTTC.

The chain links TRBV5-1 to TRBJ2-1, with D unresolved. The CDR3 runs to 14 residues. Trimming took off 5 bases at V and 0 bases at J, with 9 bases between the two ends. Germline V CDR1 and CDR2: SGHRS, YFSETQ. CDR3 bases: TGCGCCAGCAGTCCAGTAAGCTCCTACAATGAGCAGTTCTTC. Its protein is CASSPVSSYNEQFF.

This chain connects TRBV5-5 to TRBJ2-7; D is undetermined. CDR1 SGHKS and CDR2 YYEKEE come from the germline V gene (reference sequence). CDR3 length: 14 amino acids. Trimming stripped 2 bases from V and 5 bases from J, with 14 bases between. The CDR3 region is CASSLPLAWDEQYF. CDR3 sequence (DNA): TGTGCCAGCAGCTTACCCCTCGCTTGGGACGAGCAGTACTTC.

The chain carries TRBV14 and TRBJ2-5, with no clear D. With 3 bases removed from V and 5 bases from J, the gap between germline ends came to 13 bases. Germline CDR1 reads SGHDN; CDR2 reads FVKESK. The CDR3 contains 14 residues. CDR3 DNA sequence: TGTGCCAGCAGCCACGCGGTCTGGCCGGAGACCCAGTACTTC. As protein: CASSHAVWPETQYF.

The chain has TRBV5-4 and TRBJ1-2, with 7 bases matching TRBD1. The trim removed 1 base at V and 8 bases at J, leaving 11 bases unmatched. Germline lookup yields CDR1 SGHNT and CDR2 YYREEE (reference sequence). The CDR3 has 15 residues. The CDR3 DNA follows: TGTGCCAGCAGCTTGAGAGGAGGGGGCAAAGGCGGCTACACCTTC. Amino acids: CASSLRGGGKGGYTF.

This chain uses TRBV4-2 with TRBJ2-3, with TRBD2 matching over 9 bases. Germline V CDR1 and CDR2: LGHNA, YNFKEQ. The ends lost 0 bases at V and 4 bases at J; junction bases unmatched: 5. This CDR3 contains 16 residues. CDR3 sequence reads: CASSQDWASGADTQYF. Written as DNA, the CDR3 is TGTGCCAGCAGCCAAGATTGGGCTAGCGGGGCAGATACGCAGTATTTT.

V and J are TRBV24-1 and TRBJ2-2; no reliable D call. Trimming removed 0 bases from V and 0 bases from J, with 4 bases in between. CDR1 is KGHDR, CDR2 SFDVKD, per germline. The CDR3 spans 15 residues. CDR3 protein: CATSDLPPNTGELFF. The CDR3 DNA is TGTGCCACCAGTGATTTGCCGCCGAACACCGGGGAGCTGTTTTTT.

This chain connects TRBV2 to TRBJ1-1, with a weak D call TRBD1 (6 bases). From germline, CDR1 is SNHLY and CDR2 FYNNEI. V was pared by 6 bases and J by 1 base, with 15 bases between. The CDR3 covers 15 residues. This CDR3 reads CASSAYGGPNTEAFF. In nucleotides, the CDR3 is TGTGCCAGCAGCGCTTATGGGGGGCCGAACACTGAAGCTTTCTTT.

This rearrangement joins TRBV12-5 to TRBJ2-7; 7 bases agree with TRBD2. The CDR3 consists of 19 residues. The germline gives CDR1 LGHNT, CDR2 FRNRAP. Trimming removed 1 base from V and 0 bases from J; junction bases left unmatched: 15. CDR3 coding DNA: TGTGCTAGTGGTTTGGCTACCAAACTCGCGGGGGAGTCCTCCTACGAGCAGTACTTC. Its protein is CASGLATKLAGESSYEQYF.

The chain recombines TRBV27 with TRBJ1-1; possible D gene TRBD1, 5 bases. Germline-derived CDR1 and CDR2 are MNHEY and SMNVEV (reference sequence). The V end lost 8 bases, the J end lost 5 bases, and 12 bases lay between the germline ends. CDR3 length: 12 amino acids. The CDR3 DNA is TGTGCCAGCCGGACGGGGGGTACTGAAGCTTTCTTT. Residues: CASRTGGTEAFF.

In regard to this clone: The junction does not match germline at one end; this may be a read error. The rearrangement joins TRBV27 to TRBJ1-5; D is unclear. The CDR3 extends over 17 amino acids. Germline assignment: CDR1 MNHEY and CDR2 SMNVEV (reference sequence). The CDR3 region is CAGSPNKIVGSNQPQHF. For the CDR3, the DNA is TGTGCCGGCAGCCCCAACAAGATTGTAGGAAGCAATCAGCCCCAGCATTTT.